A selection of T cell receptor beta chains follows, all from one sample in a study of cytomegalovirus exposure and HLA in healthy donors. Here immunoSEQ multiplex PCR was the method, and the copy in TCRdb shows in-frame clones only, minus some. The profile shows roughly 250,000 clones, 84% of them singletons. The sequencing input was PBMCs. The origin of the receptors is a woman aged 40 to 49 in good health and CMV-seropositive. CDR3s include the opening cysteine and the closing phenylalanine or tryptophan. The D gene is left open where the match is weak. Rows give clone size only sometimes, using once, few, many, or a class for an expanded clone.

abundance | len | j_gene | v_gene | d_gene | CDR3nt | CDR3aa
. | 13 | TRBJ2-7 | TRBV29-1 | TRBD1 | TGCAGCGACATGACAGGGAGCTCCTACGAGCAGTACTTC | CSDMTGSSYEQYF
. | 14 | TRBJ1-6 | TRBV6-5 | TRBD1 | TGTGCCAGCCATGGGGGACAGTATAATTCACCCCTCCACTTT | CASHGGQYNSPLHF
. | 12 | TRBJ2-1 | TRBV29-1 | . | TGCAGCGTTGCGGGCCCCGCGGGGGAGCAGTTCTTC | CSVAGPAGEQFF
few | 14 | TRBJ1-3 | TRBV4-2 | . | TGTGCCAGCAGCCAAGATCTACGGGGAAACACCATATATTTT | CASSQDLRGNTIYF
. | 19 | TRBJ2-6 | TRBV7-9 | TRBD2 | TGTGCCAGCAGCTTAGAGCGGGGGGCCTCTATCTCTGGGGCCAACGTCCTGACTTTC | CASSLERGASISGANVLTF
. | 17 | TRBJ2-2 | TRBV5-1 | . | TGCGCCAGCAGCTTGGCCCCAGAGGCGGTTGACGCCGGGGAGCTGTTTTTT | CASSLAPEAVDAGELFF
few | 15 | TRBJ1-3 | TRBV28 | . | TGTGCCAGCAGTTTATCCGGGGGCTCTGGAAACACCATATATTTT | CASSLSGGSGNTIYF
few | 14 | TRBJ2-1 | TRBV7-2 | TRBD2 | TGTGCCAGCAGCTTGACTAGCGGATACAATGAGCAGTTCTTC | CASSLTSGYNEQFF
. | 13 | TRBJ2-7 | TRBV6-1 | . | TGTGCCAGCAGTGATGGGGCCCCAAACGAGCAGTACTTC | CASSDGAPNEQYF
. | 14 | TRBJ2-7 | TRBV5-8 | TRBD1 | TGTGCCAGCAGCTCGGGACAGGGCCTCGGGGAGCAGTACTTC | CASSSGQGLGEQYF
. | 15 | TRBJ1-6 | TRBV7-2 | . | TGTGCCAGCAGCTTAGACGCGCCACCAAATTCACCCCTCCACTTT | CASSLDAPPNSPLHF
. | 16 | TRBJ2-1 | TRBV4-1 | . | TGCGCCAGCAGCCAAGAATCCGCAAGCGGGTACAATGAGCAGTTCTTC | CASSQESASGYNEQFF
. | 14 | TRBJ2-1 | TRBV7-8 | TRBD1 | TGTGCCAGCAGCACCGACAGGGTCGGCAATGAGCAGTTCTTC | CASSTDRVGNEQFF